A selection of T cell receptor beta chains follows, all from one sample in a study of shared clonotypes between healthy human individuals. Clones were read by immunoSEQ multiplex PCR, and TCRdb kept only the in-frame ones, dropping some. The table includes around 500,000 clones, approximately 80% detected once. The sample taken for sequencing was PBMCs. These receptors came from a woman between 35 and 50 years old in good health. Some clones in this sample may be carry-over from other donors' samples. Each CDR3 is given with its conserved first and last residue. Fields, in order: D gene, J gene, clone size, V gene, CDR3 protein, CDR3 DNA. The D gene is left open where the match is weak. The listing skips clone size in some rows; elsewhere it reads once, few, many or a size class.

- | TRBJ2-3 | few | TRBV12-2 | CASRLGWREGVADTQYF | TGTGCAAGTCGCTTAGGATGGCGGGAGGGAGTGGCAGATACGCAGTATTTT
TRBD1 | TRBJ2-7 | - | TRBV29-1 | CSVLRGNEQYF | TGCAGCGTCCTCAGGGGGAACGAGCAGTACTTC
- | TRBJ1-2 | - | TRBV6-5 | CASSSLRTRAYGYTF | TGTGCCAGCAGTTCCCTGAGGACCAGGGCCTATGGCTACACCTTC
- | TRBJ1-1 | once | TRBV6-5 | CASRRGLGGAEAFF | TGTGCCAGCCGTCGCGGCCTAGGGGGTGCTGAAGCTTTCTTT
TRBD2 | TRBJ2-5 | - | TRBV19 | CASSLSGRKETQYF | TGTGCCAGTAGCCTTAGCGGGAGAAAAGAGACCCAGTACTTC
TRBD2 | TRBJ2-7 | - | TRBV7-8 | CASSPGLAEASLEQYF | TGTGCCAGCAGCCCAGGACTAGCGGAGGCCTCTCTCGAGCAGTACTTC
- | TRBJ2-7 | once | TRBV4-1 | CASSHRTRQSYEQYF | TGCGCCAGCAGCCATAGGACCCGCCAGTCCTACGAGCAGTACTTC
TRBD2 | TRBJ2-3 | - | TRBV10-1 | CASSGTSGSDRTDTQYF | TGCGCCAGCAGTGGGACTAGCGGGTCTGACAGAACAGATACGCAGTATTTT
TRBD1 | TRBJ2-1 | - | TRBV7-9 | CASRLGQGTYNEQFF | TGTGCCAGCAGGCTTGGACAGGGGACCTACAATGAGCAGTTCTTC
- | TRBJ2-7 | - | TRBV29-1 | CSVEASSYEQYF | TGCAGCGTTGAAGCTAGCTCCTACGAGCAGTACTTC
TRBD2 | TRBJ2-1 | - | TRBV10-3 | CAISAGTSYNEQFF | TGTGCCATCAGTGCCGGGACTAGCTACAATGAGCAGTTCTTC
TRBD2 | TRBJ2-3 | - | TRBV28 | CASSQLSGLADTDTQYF | TGTGCCAGCAGTCAACTATCCGGACTAGCGGACACAGATACGCAGTATTTT
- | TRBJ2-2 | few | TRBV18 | CASSQLVDTGELFF | TGTGCCAGCTCCCAACTTGTGGACACCGGGGAGCTGTTTTTT
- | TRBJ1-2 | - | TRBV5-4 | CASSLWANYGYTF | TGTGCCAGCAGCCTGTGGGCTAACTATGGCTACACCTTC
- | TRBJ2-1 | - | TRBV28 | CASSLYQRPNNEQFF | TGTGCCAGCAGTTTATACCAGCGACCCAACAATGAGCAGTTCTTC
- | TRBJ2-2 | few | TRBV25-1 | CASSEYDGTNTGELFF | TGTGCCAGCAGTGAATACGATGGGACTAACACCGGGGAGCTGTTTTTT
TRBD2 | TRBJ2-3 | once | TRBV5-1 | CASSTEYLTSGRGDTQYF | TGCGCCAGCAGCACAGAGTACTTGACTAGCGGGAGGGGAGATACGCAGTATTTT
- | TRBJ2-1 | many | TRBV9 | CASSVDPSHGTEQFF | TGTGCCAGCAGCGTAGACCCGAGTCACGGGACAGAGCAGTTCTTC
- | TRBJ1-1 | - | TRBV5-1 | CASSLALSGDTEAFF | TGCGCCAGCAGCTTGGCCTTGTCAGGGGACACTGAAGCTTTCTTT
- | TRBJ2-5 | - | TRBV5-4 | CASSSGVSRQETQYF | TGTGCCAGCAGCTCGGGGGTGAGCAGGCAAGAGACCCAGTACTTC
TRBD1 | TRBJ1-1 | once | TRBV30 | CAWSVAGGNTEAFF | TGTGCCTGGAGTGTAGCAGGGGGGAACACTGAAGCTTTCTTT
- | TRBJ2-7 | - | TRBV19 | CASSTGNEQYF | TGTGCCAGCAGTACCGGGAACGAGCAGTACTTC
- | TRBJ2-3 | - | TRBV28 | CASSSGGARPTDTQYF | TGTGCCAGCAGTTCCGGGGGCGCCCGACCCACAGATACGCAGTATTTT
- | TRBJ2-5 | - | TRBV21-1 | CASSKGGATETQYF | TGTGCCAGCAGCAAAGGAGGCGCAACAGAGACCCAGTACTTC
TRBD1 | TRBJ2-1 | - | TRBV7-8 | CASSSLDRVNEQFF | TGTGCCAGCAGCTCCCTCGACAGGGTCAATGAGCAGTTCTTC
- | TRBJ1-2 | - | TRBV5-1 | CASSLHTNYGYTF | TGCGCCAGCAGCTTGCATACTAACTATGGCTACACCTTC
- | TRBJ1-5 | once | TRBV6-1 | CASSEVSLQPQHF | TGTGCCAGCAGTGAGGTCAGTTTGCAGCCCCAGCATTTT
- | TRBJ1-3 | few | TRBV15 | CATSRDKGPGNTIYF | TGTGCCACCAGCAGAGATAAGGGCCCTGGAAACACCATATATTTT
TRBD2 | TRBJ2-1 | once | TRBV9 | CASSEGTSGSTYNEQFF | TGTGCCAGCAGCGAGGGGACTAGCGGGAGTACGTACAATGAGCAGTTCTTC
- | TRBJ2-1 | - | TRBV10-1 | CASSKNGNEQFF | TGCGCCAGCAGTAAGAATGGAAATGAGCAGTTCTTC
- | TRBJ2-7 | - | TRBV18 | CASSEGPYEQYF | TGTGCCAGCTCAGAGGGACCCTACGAGCAGTACTTC
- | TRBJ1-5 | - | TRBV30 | CAWSPLGLGQPQHF | TGTGCCTGGAGTCCCCTGGGGCTCGGTCAGCCCCAGCATTTT
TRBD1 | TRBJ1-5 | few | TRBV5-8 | CASSLFLGDGTASNQPQHF | TGTGCCAGCAGCTTGTTTTTGGGTGACGGGACAGCTAGCAATCAGCCCCAGCATTTT
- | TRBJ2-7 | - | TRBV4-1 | CASSQGLGWEQYF | TGCGCCAGCAGCCAAGGATTGGGGTGGGAGCAGTACTTC
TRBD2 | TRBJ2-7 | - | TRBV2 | CASSGPSGRGSEQYF | TGTGCCAGCAGTGGGCCTAGCGGGAGAGGAAGCGAGCAGTACTTC
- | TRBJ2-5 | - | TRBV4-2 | CASSRPGGQETQYF | TGTGCCAGCAGCCGACCCGGGGGACAAGAGACCCAGTACTTC
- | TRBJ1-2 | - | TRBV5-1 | CASSAGRNYGYTF | TGCGCCAGCAGCGCGGGGAGAAACTATGGCTACACCTTC
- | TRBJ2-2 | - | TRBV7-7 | CASSLAFTSNTGELFF | TGTGCCAGCAGCTTAGCGTTTACCTCGAACACCGGGGAGCTGTTTTTT
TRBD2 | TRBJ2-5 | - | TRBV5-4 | CASSKLAGVGETQYF | TGTGCCAGCAGCAAGCTAGCGGGAGTGGGAGAGACCCAGTACTTC
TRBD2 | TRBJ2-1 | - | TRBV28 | CASSLSGGNNEQFF | TGTGCCAGCAGTTTGTCCGGGGGGAACAATGAGCAGTTCTTC
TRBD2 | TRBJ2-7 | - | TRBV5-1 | CASSSPTSGGSGTRFF | TGCGCCAGCAGCTCGCCCACTAGCGGGGGTTCTGGTACGCGGTTCTTC
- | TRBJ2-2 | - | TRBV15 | CATSKDRNTGELFF | TGTGCCACCAGCAAGGACAGAAACACCGGGGAGCTGTTTTTT
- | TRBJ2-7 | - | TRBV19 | CASSITEGSYEQYF | TGTGCCAGTAGTATAACCGAGGGTTCCTACGAGCAGTACTTC
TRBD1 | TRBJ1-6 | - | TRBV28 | CASTQGGGYNSPLHF | TGTGCCAGCACACAAGGGGGCGGGTATAATTCACCCCTCCACTTT
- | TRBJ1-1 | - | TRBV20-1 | CSARKQTEAFF | TGCAGTGCTAGGAAGCAGACTGAAGCTTTCTTT
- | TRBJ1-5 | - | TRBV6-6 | CASSYPPSNQPQHF | TGTGCCAGCAGTTATCCCCCTAGCAATCAGCCCCAGCATTTT
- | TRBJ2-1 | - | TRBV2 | CASSEDTGRDNNEQFF | TGTGCCAGCAGTGAAGACACAGGCCGTGACAACAATGAGCAGTTCTTC
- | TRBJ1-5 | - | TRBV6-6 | CASSYGQGDQPQHF | TGTGCCAGCAGTTACGGGCAGGGAGATCAGCCCCAGCATTTT
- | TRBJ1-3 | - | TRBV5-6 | CASSFWGSGNTIYF | TGTGCCAGCAGCTTCTGGGGTTCTGGAAACACCATATATTTT
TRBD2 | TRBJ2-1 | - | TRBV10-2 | CASRKLAGGPDEQFF | TGCGCCAGCAGAAAACTAGCGGGAGGGCCCGATGAGCAGTTCTTC
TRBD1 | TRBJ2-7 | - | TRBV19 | CASSIEGPTGTRNEQYF | TGTGCCAGTAGTATAGAGGGGCCGACAGGGACCCGAAACGAGCAGTACTTC
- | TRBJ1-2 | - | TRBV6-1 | CASSEAGGVGYGYTF | TGTGCCAGCAGTGAAGCGGGTGGAGTGGGCTATGGCTACACCTTC
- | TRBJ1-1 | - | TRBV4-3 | CASSQPGRNTEAFF | TGCGCCAGCAGCCAACCCGGTAGGAACACTGAAGCTTTCTTT
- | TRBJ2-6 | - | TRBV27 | CASSLLNSGANVLTF | TGTGCCAGCAGTTTACTAAACTCTGGGGCCAACGTCCTGACTTTC